This T cell receptor beta chain was documented in a study of T cell changes during pregnancy in multiple sclerosis. The repertoire was sequenced with immunoSEQ multiplex PCR; TCRdb's copy has only in-frame clones and lacks some. Of nearly 50,000 clones listed, approximately 93% are singletons. The V segment lost 3 bases and the J segment 6 bases; nucleotides outside the gene matches: 6. Germline loops: CDR1 SGHDT, CDR2 YYEEEE. There are 15 residues in the CDR3. This clonotype was obtained from a female donor with multiple sclerosis, enrolled in a pregnancy study. The material was CD4+ T cells from peripheral blood mononuclear cells, obtained in the first trimester of pregnancy. V gene TRBV5-6 combines with J gene TRBJ2-3; 11 bases map to TRBD2. CDR3 DNA: TGTGCCAGCAGCTATCTAGCGGGGGGAACGGATACGCAGTATTTT. Translated: CASSYLAGGTDTQYF.